A single sample gave rise to the 32 T cell receptor beta chains below, sequenced in a study of blood T cell repertoires in COVID-19. TCRdb's copy holds only in-frame clones and misses some; the assay was immunoSEQ multiplex PCR. The sample records 300,000 to 450,000 clones, about 87% being singletons. The sequencing input was PBMCs or T cells enriched from blood (not recorded which). These receptors were collected from a man aged 40-55 years in a cohort exposed to, infected with or recovered from COVID-19 (not recorded which).

The J gene is TRBJ1-3, the V gene TRBV6-5; D uncertain. With 0 bases removed from V and 2 bases from J, the gap between germline ends came to 8 bases. Germline loops: CDR1 MNHEY, CDR2 SVGAGI. CDR3 length: 15 residues. The CDR3: CASSYSEIAGNTIYF. The DNA for the CDR3 is TGTGCCAGCAGTTACTCGGAGATTGCTGGAAACACCATATATTTT.

This rearrangement joins TRBV21-1 to TRBJ1-6. TRBV21-1 is an annotated pseudogene. The CDR3 is 15 residues long. The CDR3, as DNA: TGTGCCAGCAGACAACTAAGCTCCTATAATTCACCCCTCCACTTT. Amino acid sequence: CASRQLSSYNSPLHF.

This clone was detected only once. The chain couples TRBV10-3 to TRBJ1-6; D gene unclear. The CDR3 totals 14 residues. Between the trimmed V and J ends, which lost 0 bases and 10 bases, there was a span of 10 bases. Germline V lookup: CDR1 ENHRY, CDR2 SYGVKD. In nucleotides, the CDR3 is TGTGCCATCAGTGAGTCGGTAGGGAGCTCACCCCTCCACTTT. Encoded protein: CAISESVGSSPLHF.

This chain uses TRBV10-2 with TRBJ1-1; D gene unclear. V lost 3 bases and J 7 bases, leaving 15 bases between the germline ends. There are 14 residues in the CDR3. CDR1 and CDR2 from the germline V gene are WSHSY and SAAADI. CDR3 coding DNA: TGCGCCAGCAGTGATTTGCAGGTGGGAGATGAAGCTTTCTTT. This encodes CASSDLQVGDEAFF.

This chain links TRBV4-1 with TRBJ2-1; TRBD1 matches at 7 bases. J lost 2 bases, V lost 2 bases, and 6 bases had no gene match. This CDR3 contains 16 residues. CDR1 and CDR2 (germline): MGHRA, YSYEKL. The CDR3 nucleotides read TGCGCCAGCAGCCAACGACAGGGAACCGCCTACAATGAGCAGTTCTTC. Translated: CASSQRQGTAYNEQFF.

V and J are TRBV19 and TRBJ1-4; 7 positions agree with TRBD1. There are 14 residues in the CDR3. V dropped 4 bases and J dropped 4; count of bases not matched to a gene: 3. The V gene's germline CDR1 is LNHDA and CDR2 SQIVND (reference sequence). The CDR3 reads CASSKGQNNEKLFF. Written as DNA, the CDR3 is TGTGCCAGTAGTAAGGGACAGAATAATGAAAAACTGTTTTTT. Looking up the rest from reference TRBV19 and TRBJ1-4 gives the full variable domain: DGGITQSPKYLFRKEGQNVTLSCEQNLNHDAMYWYRQDPGQGLRLIYYSQIVNDFQKGDIAEGYSVSREKKESFPLTVTSAQKNPTAFYLCASSKGQNNEKLFFGSGTQLSVL.

This clone was recorded only once. The chain recombines TRBV10-3 with TRBJ2-1; TRBD2 agrees at 12 bases. Trimming removed 3 bases from V and 9 bases from J; junction bases left unmatched: 9. From germline, CDR1 is ENHRY and CDR2 SYGVKD. CDR3 length equals 16 residues. This CDR3 is CAISDSSGRAGGEQFF. CDR3 DNA sequence: TGTGCCATCAGTGATTCTAGCGGGAGGGCCGGGGGTGAGCAGTTCTTC.

The chain employs TRBV6-5 and TRBJ1-2; 8 positions agree with TRBD1. V trimming: 6 bases; J trimming: 7 bases; junction bases outside the gene matches: 7. Looked up from germline, CDR1 is MNHEY and CDR2 is SVGAGI. This CDR3 is built from 13 residues. CDR3 residues: CASRMRQGSGYTF. CDR3 sequence (DNA): TGTGCCAGCAGGATGCGACAGGGGAGTGGCTACACCTTC.

The V call is TRBV7-9, the J call TRBJ2-7; 11 positions agree with TRBD1. After removal of 5 bases from V and 4 bases from J, the junction contained 4 bases not matched to a gene. The length of the CDR3 is 14 residues. The germline CDR1 and CDR2 sequences are SEHNR and FQNEAQ (reference sequence). CDR3 DNA: TGTGCCAGCAGCCTGCGGGACAGGGGGTACGAGCAGTACTTC. Residues: CASSLRDRGYEQYF.

J is TRBJ2-7 and V is TRBV19, with D perhaps matching TRBD1 (6 bases). The CDR3 sequence is 14 residues long. The V end lost 1 base, the J end lost 1 base, and 8 bases lay between the germline ends. Germline V CDR1 and CDR2: LNHDA, SQIVND (reference sequence). In DNA, the CDR3 is TGTGCCAGTAGTATAGGGGGGCTGTCCTACGAGCAGTACTTC. This translates into CASSIGGLSYEQYF.

Note on this clone: Other nucleotide sequences in the sample specify the same CDR3. The chain is built from TRBV18 and TRBJ2-7; 11 bases agree with TRBD2. In germline, CDR1 is KGHSH, CDR2 LQKENI. The CDR3 runs to 15 residues. V was clipped by 3 bases and J by 0 bases; unmatched bases: 1. The CDR3 DNA reads TGTGCCAGCTCACCCGGGACTAGCGGCTCCTACGAGCAGTACTTC. Translated, it gives CASSPGTSGSYEQYF.

There are a few counts of this clone. This chain connects TRBV6-5 to TRBJ1-2; D possibly corresponds to TRBD1 (5 bases). CDR1 is MNHEY, CDR2 SVGAGI, per germline. The length of the CDR3 is 14 residues. V lost 6 bases and J lost 1, with 12 bases in between. Here the CDR3 reads CASSLDGGNYGYTF. CDR3 in DNA: TGTGCCAGCAGCCTCGACGGGGGTAACTATGGCTACACCTTC.

This chain joins TRBV6-5 and TRBJ2-5, with D perhaps matching TRBD2 (6 bases). Germline CDR1 and CDR2: MNHEY and SVGAGI. The V end lost 7 bases, the J end lost 4 bases, and 19 bases lay between the germline ends. The CDR3 consists of 15 residues. CDR3 DNA sequence: TGTGCCAGCACCTCAGGGCGGGACCGGGCAGAGACCCAGTACTTC. Amino acids: CASTSGRDRAETQYF.

The genes are TRBV5-1 and TRBJ1-2; 7 positions agree with TRBD1. Germline loops: CDR1 SGHRS, CDR2 YFSETQ. V lost 3 bases, J lost 4 bases, and 9 bases stayed unmatched. CDR3 size: 15 residues. The CDR3: CASSWNTGVGYGYTF. The CDR3, as DNA: TGCGCCAGCAGCTGGAATACAGGGGTCGGCTATGGCTACACCTTC.

This clone was counted once. The chain recombines TRBV5-4 with TRBJ2-7, with 8 bases identical to TRBD1. The CDR3 length is 15 residues. The V gene's germline CDR1 is SGHNT and CDR2 YYREEE (reference sequence). Trimming took 3 bases from V and 5 from J; bases not matched to a gene: 10. The CDR3 coding sequence is TGTGCCAGCAGCTGGGGGACAGGAAAGGTCGACGAGCAGTACTTC. Translating gives CASSWGTGKVDEQYF.

The chain couples TRBV7-3 to TRBJ2-1, with 14 bases lining up with TRBD2. Per germline, CDR1 SGHTA and CDR2 FQGTGA. Germline trimming cut 0 bases from V and 5 bases from J; bases unmatched to any gene: 9. This CDR3 has 19 amino acids. CDR3 sequence: CASSLTYRLAGGSHNEQFF. DNA of the CDR3: TGTGCCAGCAGCTTAACGTACAGACTAGCGGGAGGGAGTCACAATGAGCAGTTCTTC.

This clone was observed a handful of times. The chain has TRBV11-2 and TRBJ2-2; tentative D call: TRBD1 (6 bases). The germline V gene has CDR1 SGHAT and CDR2 FQNNGV. Trimming pared 4 bases from V and 10 bases from J, leaving 16 bases between. This CDR3 is built from 14 residues. This CDR3 reads CASSYGQSVEELFF. CDR3 nucleotides: TGTGCCAGCAGCTACGGACAGTCGGTTGAGGAGCTGTTTTTT.

Notes on this clone: One end of the junction fails to match germline, which may point to a read error. This sequence joins TRBV28 and TRBJ1-5, with D unclear. This CDR3 comprises 14 residues. Germline lookup yields CDR1 MDHEN and CDR2 SYDVKM. CDR3 coding DNA: TGTGCCAGCAGCGTAAAGTTGGGCAACCAGCCCCAGCATTTT. Its translation: CASSVKLGNQPQHF. Full variable domain (remainder filled in from reference TRBV28 and TRBJ1-5): DVKVTQSSRYLVKRTGEKVFLECVQDMDHENMFWYRQDPGLGLRLIYFSYDVKMKEKGDIPEGYSVSREKKERFSLILESASTNQTSMYLCASSVKLGNQPQHFGDGTRLSIL.

The chain carries TRBV9 and TRBJ1-3, with a possible D match to TRBD1 (5 bases). Germline-derived CDR1 and CDR2 are SGDLS and YYNGEE. The CDR3 totals 15 residues. Trimming left V 4 bases short and J 0 bases short, with 11 bases between. Here the CDR3 DNA reads TGTGCCAGCAGCACCACAGGAGTCTCTGGAAACACCATATATTTT. Translated, it gives CASSTTGVSGNTIYF.

The chain recombines TRBV15 with TRBJ1-1; D ambiguous. The CDR3 has 15 residues. V was cut by 0 bases and J by 11 bases, with 19 bases left in between. CDR1 is LNHNV and CDR2 is YYDKDF in the germline V gene (reference sequence). The CDR3 loop reads CATSRDFRRATDAFF. CDR3 sequence (DNA): TGTGCCACCAGCAGAGATTTTAGGAGGGCCACCGACGCTTTCTTT.

This chain connects TRBV2 to TRBJ2-3, with 10 bases identical to TRBD2. Looked up from germline, CDR1 is SNHLY and CDR2 is FYNNEI. The CDR3 is 14 amino acids. V was clipped by 7 bases and J by 2 bases; unmatched bases: 3. CDR3: CASKLAGSTDTQYF. The CDR3 DNA is TGTGCCAGCAAACTAGCGGGATCCACAGATACGCAGTATTTT.

In this sample, this clone turned up once. The chain employs TRBV9 and TRBJ1-2; 7 bases line up with TRBD1. Trimming removed 1 base from V and 4 bases from J; junction bases left unmatched: 13. The CDR3 sequence is 17 residues long. Germline lookup yields CDR1 SGDLS and CDR2 YYNGEE. CDR3 loop: CASSVQHRGPWSYGYTF. CDR3 coding DNA: TGTGCCAGCAGCGTACAGCACAGGGGTCCATGGAGCTATGGCTACACCTTC.

This chain connects TRBV5-4 to TRBJ2-3; D unresolved. Germline V gene sequence: CDR1 SGHNT, CDR2 YYREEE (reference sequence). V was shortened by 2 bases and J by 1 base, with 5 bases between the two germline ends. CDR3 size: 13 residues. CDR3 sequence reads: CASSFRGTDTQYF. The CDR3 nucleotides read TGTGCCAGCAGCTTCCGCGGCACAGATACGCAGTATTTT.

The genes are TRBV3-1 (or the pseudogene TRBV3-2) and TRBJ2-2; D remains ambiguous. V was shortened by 4 bases and J by 3 bases, with 12 bases between the two germline ends. Germline CDR1 reads LGHDT; CDR2 reads YNNKEL (reference sequence). This CDR3 contains 15 residues. Written as DNA, the CDR3 is TGTGCCAGCAGCCCCCCAATGGCGGACACCGGGGAGCTGTTTTTT. Translated, it gives CASSPPMADTGELFF.

This clone was picked up one time. J is TRBJ1-1 and V is TRBV27, with TRBD1 matching over 11 bases. With V trimmed by 7 bases and J by 4 bases, 11 bases remained unmatched. This CDR3 contains 16 residues. Germline CDR1 reads MNHEY; CDR2 reads SMNVEV (reference sequence). Here the CDR3 DNA reads TGTGCCAGCAAAAATGGACAGGGGGCTTTTCTCACTGAAGCTTTCTTT. It codes for CASKNGQGAFLTEAFF.

The chain couples TRBV3-1 (or the pseudogene TRBV3-2) to TRBJ2-3; TRBD2 aligns across 7 bases. The CDR3 length is 15 residues. J gave up 4 bases and V 3 bases, and 7 bases lay outside the gene matches. Germline V gene sequence: CDR1 LGHDT, CDR2 YNNKEL (reference sequence). As DNA, the CDR3 is TGTGCCAGCAGCCAGATAGGCGGGAGAGCAGATACGCAGTATTTT. Translated, it gives CASSQIGGRADTQYF.

The V gene is TRBV29-1, the J gene TRBJ2-5; D not resolved. The CDR3 totals 13 residues. V lost 3 bases and J lost 0, with 8 bases in between. CDR1 is SQVTM, CDR2 ANQGSEA, per germline. The CDR3 protein is CSVDKTDQETQYF. DNA of the CDR3: TGCAGCGTTGACAAAACGGACCAAGAGACCCAGTACTTC.

V gene TRBV6-5 combines with J gene TRBJ2-3; the D gene is possibly TRBD2 (5 bases). The germline V gene encodes CDR1 MNHEY and CDR2 SVGAGI. The V end was cut by 0 bases, the J end by 2 bases, with 12 bases between. The CDR3 totals 16 residues. The CDR3: CASSYSLRVTTDTQYF. DNA for the CDR3: TGTGCCAGCAGTTACTCTTTGCGGGTCACCACAGATACGCAGTATTTT.

This chain links TRBV19 with TRBJ2-1; 11 bases map to TRBD2. With 8 bases clipped from V and 6 bases from J, the junction kept 6 bases outside the gene matches. CDR3 length: 14 residues. From germline, CDR1 is LNHDA and CDR2 SQIVND (reference sequence). CDR3 DNA: TGTGCCAGTTCCCGACTAGCGGGACGCAATGAGCAGTTCTTC. It codes for CASSRLAGRNEQFF.

This chain joins TRBV19 and TRBJ2-2; a possible D gene is TRBD1 (5 bases). The CDR3 spans 15 residues. The germline V and J ends were trimmed by 2 bases and 3 bases, with 10 bases remaining between them. The V gene's germline CDR1 is LNHDA and CDR2 SQIVND (reference sequence). The CDR3 loop reads CASSITQGYTGELFF. The CDR3 nucleotides are TGTGCCAGTAGTATAACCCAGGGTTACACCGGGGAGCTGTTTTTT.

This clone has a single count. The chain employs TRBV5-4 and TRBJ1-4, with TRBD1 matching 8 bases. V shed 4 bases, J shed 7 bases, and the junction held 9 bases outside the gene matches. Per the germline V gene, CDR1 is SGHNT and CDR2 is YYREEE (reference sequence). There are 15 residues in the CDR3. In DNA, the CDR3 is TGTGCCAGCAGCGCGAAGGACAGGGAACTTGAAAAACTGTTTTTT. It yields the protein CASSAKDRELEKLFF.

The chain couples TRBV10-2 to TRBJ2-2, with D unresolved. The CDR3 extends over 13 amino acids. The V end was cut by 4 bases, the J end by 6 bases, with 9 bases between. Germline loops: CDR1 WSHSY, CDR2 SAAADI. Here the CDR3 reads CASSGAVPGELFF. The CDR3 coding sequence is TGCGCCAGCAGTGGGGCTGTCCCCGGGGAGCTGTTTTTT.